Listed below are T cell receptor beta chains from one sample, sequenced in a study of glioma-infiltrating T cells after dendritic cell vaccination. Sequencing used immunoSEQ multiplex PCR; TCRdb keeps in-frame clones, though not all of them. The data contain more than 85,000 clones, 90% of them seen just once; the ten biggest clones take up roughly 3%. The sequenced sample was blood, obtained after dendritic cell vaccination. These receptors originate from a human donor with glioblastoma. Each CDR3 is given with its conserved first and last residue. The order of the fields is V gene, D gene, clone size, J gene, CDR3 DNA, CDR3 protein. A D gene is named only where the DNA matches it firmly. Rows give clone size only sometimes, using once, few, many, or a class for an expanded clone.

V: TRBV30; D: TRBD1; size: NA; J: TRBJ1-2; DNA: TGTGCCTGGAGTGTCCAGGGGGTTGACTATGGCTACACCTTC; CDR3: CAWSVQGVDYGYTF
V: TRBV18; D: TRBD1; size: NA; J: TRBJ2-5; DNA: TGTGCCAGCTCACCAGGGACAGGTTGGCAGACCCAGTACTTC; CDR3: CASSPGTGWQTQYF
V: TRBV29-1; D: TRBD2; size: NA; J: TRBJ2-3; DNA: TGCAGCGGGCGGACTAGCGGTACGCAGTATTTT; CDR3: CSGRTSGTQYF
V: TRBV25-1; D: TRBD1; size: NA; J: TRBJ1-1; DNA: TGTGCCAGCAGTGGCTACAGGGGACACACTGAAGCTTTCTTT; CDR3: CASSGYRGHTEAFF
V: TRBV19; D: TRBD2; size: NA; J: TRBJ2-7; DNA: TGTGCCAGTAGTTCAACTAGCGGGGGCTCCTACGAGCAGTACTTC; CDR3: CASSSTSGGSYEQYF
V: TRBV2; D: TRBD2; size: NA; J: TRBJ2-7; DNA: TGTGCCAGCACCTCACTAGCGGGGATCACCTACGAGCAGTACTTC; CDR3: CASTSLAGITYEQYF
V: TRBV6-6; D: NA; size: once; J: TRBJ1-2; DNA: TGTGCCAGCAGTTACTCCAATCCCCGAGCTAACTATGGCTACACCTTC; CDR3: CASSYSNPRANYGYTF
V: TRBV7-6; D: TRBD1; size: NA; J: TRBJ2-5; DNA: TGTGCCAGCAGCAGGGACAGGGGATCCGTAGGCGAGACCCAGTACTTC; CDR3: CASSRDRGSVGETQYF
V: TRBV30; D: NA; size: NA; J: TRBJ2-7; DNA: TGTGCCTGGAGTCCTATCCGGGGGGAGCAGTACTTC; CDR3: CAWSPIRGEQYF
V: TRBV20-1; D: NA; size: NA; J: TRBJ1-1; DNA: TGCAGTGCTGGGGGCTACACTGAAGCTTTCTTT; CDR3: CSAGGYTEAFF
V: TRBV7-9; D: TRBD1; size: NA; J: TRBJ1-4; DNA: TGTGCCAGCAGCTCGACAGGGTCTAATGAAAAACTGTTTTTT; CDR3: CASSSTGSNEKLFF
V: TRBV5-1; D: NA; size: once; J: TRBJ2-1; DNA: TGCGCCAGCAGCTTGGGAGGTGTCTCCTACAATGAGCAGTTCTTC; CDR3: CASSLGGVSYNEQFF
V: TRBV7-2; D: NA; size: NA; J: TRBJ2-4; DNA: TGTGCCAGCAGCTTAGCGTCCCTAGCCGTCAAAAACATTCAGTACTTC; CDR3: CASSLASLAVKNIQYF
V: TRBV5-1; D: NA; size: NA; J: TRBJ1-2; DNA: TGCGCCAGCAGCTTGGCGGAGGCGGGGGGCGGTAGCTATGGCTACACCTTC; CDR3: CASSLAEAGGGSYGYTF
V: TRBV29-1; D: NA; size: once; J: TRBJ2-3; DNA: TGCAGCGTTGTAGGAGGGGGCACAGATACGCAGTATTTT; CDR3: CSVVGGGTDTQYF
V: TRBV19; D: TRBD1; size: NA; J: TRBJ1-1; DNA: TGTGCCAGTAGTCCAGGGGGCTGGTCCGAAGCTTTCTTT; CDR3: CASSPGGWSEAFF
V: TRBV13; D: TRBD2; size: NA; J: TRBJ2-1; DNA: TGTGCCAGCAGCCTTATGACTAGCGGGAGCTACAATGAGCAGTTCTTC; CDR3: CASSLMTSGSYNEQFF
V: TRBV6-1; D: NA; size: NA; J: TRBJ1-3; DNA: TGTGCCAGCAGTGAAGTCACAGGGCTCCCCATATATTTT; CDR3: CASSEVTGLPIYF
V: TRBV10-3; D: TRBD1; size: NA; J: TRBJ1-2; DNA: TGTGCCATCAGGGCAGAACAGGGGGCAGATGGCTACACCTTC; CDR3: CAIRAEQGADGYTF
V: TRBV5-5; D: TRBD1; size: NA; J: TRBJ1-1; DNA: TGTGCCAGCAGCCCGCGGACAGGGGGCAACACTGAAGCTTTCTTT; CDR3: CASSPRTGGNTEAFF
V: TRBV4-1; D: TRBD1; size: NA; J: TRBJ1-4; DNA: TGCGCCAGCAGCCAAGGACCGGGACAGGGTCGTGAAAAACTGTTTTTT; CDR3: CASSQGPGQGREKLFF
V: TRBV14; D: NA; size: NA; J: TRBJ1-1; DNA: TGTGCCAGCAGTCCCCTCAGAGGAACTGAAGCTTTCTTT; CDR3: CASSPLRGTEAFF
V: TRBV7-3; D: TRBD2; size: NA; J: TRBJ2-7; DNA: TGTGCCAGCAGAAAACTAGCGGGAGGTCAGGGCTACGAGCAGTACTTC; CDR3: CASRKLAGGQGYEQYF
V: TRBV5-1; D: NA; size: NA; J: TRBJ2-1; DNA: TGCGCCAGCAGCTTGGCAGGGGACCCCTACAATGAGCAGTTCTTC; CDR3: CASSLAGDPYNEQFF
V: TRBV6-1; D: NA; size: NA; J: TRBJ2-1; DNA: TGTGCCACCGGGGACTCCGGTCCAGTCTATGAGCAGTTCTTC; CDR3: CATGDSGPVYEQFF
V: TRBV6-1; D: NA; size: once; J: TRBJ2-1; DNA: TGTGCCACCACCAAAAGCTTTGATATTGAGCAGTTCTTC; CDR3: CATTKSFDIEQFF
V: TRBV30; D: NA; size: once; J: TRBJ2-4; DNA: TGTGCCTGGAGGGAGGGTACGGACATTCAGTACTTC; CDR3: CAWREGTDIQYF
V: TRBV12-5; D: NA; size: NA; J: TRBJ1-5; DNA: TGTGCTAGTGGTTTAGGGCAGGGGAATCAGCCCCAGCATTTT; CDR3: CASGLGQGNQPQHF
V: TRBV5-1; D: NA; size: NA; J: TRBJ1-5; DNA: TGCGCCAGCAGCTTGGGACAGGCAAATCAGCCCCAGCATTTT; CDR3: CASSLGQANQPQHF
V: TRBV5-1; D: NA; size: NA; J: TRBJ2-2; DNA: TGCGCCAGCAGCTCTTATCCTAGAGGATCCGGGGAGCTGTTTTTT; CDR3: CASSSYPRGSGELFF
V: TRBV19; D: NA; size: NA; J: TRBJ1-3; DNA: TGTGCCAGTAGTATGCAGGATAGCTCTGGAAACACCATATATTTT; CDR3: CASSMQDSSGNTIYF
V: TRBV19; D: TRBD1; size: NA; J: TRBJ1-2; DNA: TGTGCCAGTAGTAGGAGGTGGACAGGGAATAACTATGGCTACACCTTC; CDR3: CASSRRWTGNNYGYTF
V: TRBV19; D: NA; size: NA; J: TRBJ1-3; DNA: TGTGCCAGTAGTAGCGGGACCCCGAGGGCCATATATTTT; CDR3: CASSSGTPRAIYF
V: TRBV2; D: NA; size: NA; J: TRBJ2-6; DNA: TGTGCCAGCATCTTCTCCTCCTCTGGGGCCAACGTCCTGACTTTC; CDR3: CASIFSSSGANVLTF
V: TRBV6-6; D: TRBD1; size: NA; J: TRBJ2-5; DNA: TGTGCCAGCAGTTACTTGAGACAGGGGAGCCAAGAGACCCAGTACTTC; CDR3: CASSYLRQGSQETQYF
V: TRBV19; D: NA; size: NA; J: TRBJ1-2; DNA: TGTGCCAGTAGTACCTTACGTGACAGGAATGGCTACACCTTC; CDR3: CASSTLRDRNGYTF
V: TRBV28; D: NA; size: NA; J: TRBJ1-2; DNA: TGTGCCAGCAGTTCGAGTTCCAACAGCTTCTATGGCTACACCTTC; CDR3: CASSSSSNSFYGYTF
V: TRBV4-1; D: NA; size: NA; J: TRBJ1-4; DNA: TGCGCCAGCAGCCAAGGAGGGATTAAGGTTGAAAAACTGTTTTTT; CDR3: CASSQGGIKVEKLFF
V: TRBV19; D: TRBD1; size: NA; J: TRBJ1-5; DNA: TGTGCCAGTAGTATAAGTACAGGGGGCAATCAGCCCCAGCATTTT; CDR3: CASSISTGGNQPQHF
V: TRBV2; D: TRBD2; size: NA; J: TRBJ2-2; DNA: TGTGCCAGCAGCTTAGCGGGAGGGGGGACCGGGGAGCTGTTTTTT; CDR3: CASSLAGGGTGELFF
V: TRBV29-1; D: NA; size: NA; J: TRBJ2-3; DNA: TGCAGCGTTGAAACAGGGTCAGATACGCAGTATTTT; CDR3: CSVETGSDTQYF